The source of this T cell receptor beta chain is a study of blood T cell repertoires in COVID-19. Across the whole study: The study drew acute and convalescent COVID-19 samples from the United States, Italy and Spain. PBMCs, B-cell-depleted T cells, or T cells provided the cDNA or gDNA that made up the material.

As originally analysed: Estimated nucleated cell counts came from reference gene primer amplification. The method was immunoSEQ multiplex PCR; TCRdb's version includes in-frame clones alone and lacks a portion of them. D and trimming were read from the DNA, whereas the V and J calls and clone size are those reported in that table. The sample holds about 210,000 clones, 83% seen once. This clone was counted a few times. Germline V gene lookup returns CDR1 SGHNT and CDR2 YYREEE (reference sequence). Trimming shortened V by 4 bases and J by 3 bases, and 19 bases separated the two germline ends. This CDR3 region has 16 residues.

The receptor was isolated from a woman aged 35 to 49 with active or convalescent COVID-19. Sequenced: peripheral blood. The chain links TRBV5-4 to TRBJ1-1; TRBD1 is a possible D gene (6 bases). CDR3: CASSPGGRDVDTEAFF. CDR3 DNA: TGTGCCAGCAGCCCGGGGGGGCGGGATGTAGACACTGAAGCTTTCTTT. The full variable domain, its missing parts supplied by reference TRBV5-4 and TRBJ1-1, is ETGVTQSPTHLIKTRGQQVTLRCSSQSGHNTVSWYQQALGQGPQFIFQYYREEENGRGNFPPRFSGLQFPNYSSELNVNALELDDSALYLCASSPGGRDVDTEAFFGQGTRLTVV.